This T cell receptor beta chain was observed in a study of Ad26.COV2.S vaccination and SARS-CoV-2 variants. About the study: Trial arm assignment for the donor was COV1001 Ad26.COV2.S. Study outcomes and limitations: Vaccine recipients showed a spike-specific TCR breadth that was higher than in placebo recipients.

Treatment described: around 19 received Ad26.COV2.S at low or high dose, single or two shots; roughly five received placebo; per-sample allocation not given. Sampling happened 63 days after the first vaccine or placebo injection. An Ad26 vector was used to express Wuhan-strain SARS-CoV-2 spike as the vaccine. A note on this clone: Its target is not known.

Sequencing was performed with immunoSEQ multiplex PCR; in TCRdb, only in-frame clones are kept and a portion is missing. Of 380,000 or so clones listed, 83% are singletons. The specimen was peripheral blood, collected in a trial of Ad26.COV2.S vaccine versus placebo. The origin of this receptor is a person between 18 and 65 years old who received the Ad26.COV2.S COVID-19 vaccine or a placebo.

The CDR3, as DNA: TGTGCCAGCAGTGACCGAGCGGGAGTGACAGATACGCAGTATTTT. This sequence encodes CASSDRAGVTDTQYF. The chain joins TRBV2 to TRBJ2-3; 8 bases line up with TRBD2. CDR3 length: 15 amino acids. Germline values: CDR1 SNHLY, CDR2 FYNNEI. V dropped 3 bases and J dropped 3; count of bases not matched to a gene: 5.